The next 21 T cell receptor beta chains were all read from a single sample in a study of CXCR3-negative and CXCR3-positive naive CD8 T cells. Via 5' RACE with UMI labels, TRB cDNA libraries were prepared. With the 5' RACE reads reprocessed, TCRdb shows one record per CDR3 protein and no DNA. In all, the sample yields over 95,000 distinct CDR3 sequences. For these receptors, no antigen is known. Overall study findings and caveats: TRB CDR3 hydrophobicity was greater in CXCR3-positive naive cells than in CXCR3-negative naive cells.

The source material was naive CXCR3+ CD8+ T cells from blood. The subset: CD45RO-CCR7+CD27+CD95- naive CD8+ T cells expressing CXCR3 (TNR3+). All receptors come from a human donor in good health. Some clones in this sample may be carry-over from other donors' samples.

The CDR3 protein is CASSLSGLAGAGELFF. The rearrangement joins TRBV28 to TRBJ2-2; lacking DNA, the TRBD2 call made by TCRdb goes unchecked. The CDR3 runs 16 residues. CDR1 and CDR2 (germline): MDHEN, SYDVKM.

V usage is TRBV12-3 or TRBV12-4 and J usage is TRBJ2-1; TCRdb designates TRBD2, a call that cannot be tested without DNA. The CDR3 runs to 14 residues. This CDR3 is CASTPTSSGNEQFF.

The V gene is TRBV20-1, the J gene TRBJ1-1. In germline, CDR1 is DFQATT, CDR2 SNEGSKA (reference sequence). CDR3 length: 15 residues. CDR3 residues: CSARDPGRGSTEAFF.

The gene calls are TRBV2 and TRBJ2-1; TCRdb lists TRBD1, though no DNA is available to test this call. The CDR3 loop spans 12 amino acids. Germline assignment: CDR1 SNHLY and CDR2 FYNNEI. CDR3 loop: CASSQGYNEQFF.

The chain recombines TRBV28 with TRBJ2-7; TCRdb outputs TRBD2, but without DNA this stays unchecked. CDR3 size: 17 residues. The germline CDR1 and CDR2 sequences are MDHEN and SYDVKM. CDR3 sequence reads: CASSFSRIAGSVYEQYF.

The chain combines TRBV28 with TRBJ2-2. The germline V gene encodes CDR1 MDHEN and CDR2 SYDVKM. The CDR3 runs 14 residues. The CDR3 reads CASRQRPNTGELFF.

This chain joins TRBV20-1 and TRBJ2-7; absent DNA, TCRdb's TRBD1 call cannot be checked. Germline V lookup: CDR1 DFQATT, CDR2 SNEGSKA (reference sequence). The CDR3 length is 14 residues. The CDR3 is CSALTGTSPYEQYF.

This sequence joins TRBV5-1 and TRBJ2-1. CDR1 and CDR2 from the germline V gene are SGHRS and YFSETQ. This CDR3 spans 12 amino acids. The CDR3 sequence: CASSWSGNEQFF.

The J gene is TRBJ2-1, the V gene TRBV7-9; TCRdb reports TRBD2, a call that lacks DNA to check it against. The CDR3 length is 15 residues. Germline assignment: CDR1 SEHNR and CDR2 FQNEAQ (reference sequence). The CDR3 loop reads CASSPPGGLAVTQFF.

The CDR3 spells CATSRAYSASRTGELFF. The chain couples TRBV15 to TRBJ2-2. The CDR3 runs 17 residues. Germline CDR1 LNHNV, CDR2 YYDKDF (reference sequence).

The chain employs TRBV4-3 and TRBJ1-6. The CDR3 totals 16 residues. The germline V gene has CDR1 LGHNA and CDR2 YSLEER. This CDR3 reads CASSQGTSSYNSPLHF.

The V gene is TRBV23-1, the J gene TRBJ2-3; TCRdb's assignment of TRBD1 cannot be checked, as there is no DNA. TRBV23-1 is an ORF; its function is uncertain. The CDR3 has 14 residues. CDR3 sequence: CASGGQTFFYTQYF.

The V and J genes are TRBV11-3 and TRBJ2-1; TCRdb's assignment of TRBD2 cannot be checked, as there is no DNA. The CDR3 totals 18 residues. Germline-derived CDR1 and CDR2 are SGHNT and YENEEA. CDR3 region: CASIRGLAGGPYYNEQFF.

The chain joins TRBV2 to TRBJ2-7. The CDR3 has 14 amino acids. Germline CDR1 reads SNHLY; CDR2 reads FYNNEI. The CDR3 region is CASSVTGGSYEQYF.

The chain combines TRBV7-9 with TRBJ2-7. Germline V gives CDR1 SEHNR, CDR2 FQNEAQ (reference sequence). The CDR3 is 11 residues long. The CDR3 spells CASSLNFEQYF. Looking up the rest from reference TRBV7-9 and TRBJ2-7 gives the full variable domain: DTGVSQNPRHKITKRGQNVTFRCDPISEHNRLYWYRQTLGQGPEFLTYFQNEAQLEKSRLLSDRFSAERPKGSFSTLEIQRTEQGDSAMYLCASSLNFEQYFGPGTRLTVT.

The chain uses TRBV7-6 and TRBJ2-3; TCRdb's D call of TRBD2 is untestable without DNA. Germline CDR1 SGHVS, CDR2 FNYEAQ. The CDR3 length is 21 residues. The chain's CDR3 is CASSFPGPSAGTSDRADTQYF.

The CDR3 reads CASSLYTGGSGELFF. The genes are TRBV28 and TRBJ2-2; checking the TCRdb D call of TRBD1 is not possible without DNA. The CDR3 consists of 15 residues. From germline, CDR1 is MDHEN and CDR2 SYDVKM.

This rearrangement joins TRBV29-1 to TRBJ2-2. The CDR3 runs to 12 residues. Germline CDR1 and CDR2: SQVTM and ANQGSEA. The CDR3 spells CSVEEDTGELFF.

The V gene is TRBV29-1, the J gene TRBJ2-7. The CDR3 spans 11 residues. Germline CDR1 is SQVTM and CDR2 is ANQGSEA. This CDR3 is CSVGFSYEQYF.

The rearrangement joins TRBV4-1 to TRBJ2-7; TCRdb gives TRBD1 as the D gene, but with no DNA this cannot be confirmed. The V gene's germline CDR1 is MGHRA and CDR2 YSYEKL. The CDR3 is 15 amino acids. CDR3 in amino acids: CASSQVWTGTYEQYF.

J is TRBJ2-5 and V is TRBV15; no DNA is available, so the TRBD1 call from TCRdb remains unchecked. Germline V gene sequence: CDR1 LNHNV, CDR2 YYDKDF (reference sequence). This CDR3 has 16 residues. CDR3 residues: CATSRGALGVQETQYF.